These T cell receptor beta chains were read from a single sample in a study of cytomegalovirus exposure and HLA in healthy donors. Libraries were prepared by immunoSEQ multiplex PCR; TCRdb keeps only in-frame clonotypes and omits some of them. The table lists fewer than 90,000 clones, about 80% of them singletons, with around 10% in the top ten. Specimen: PBMCs. The receptors derive from a man under 40 in good health and CMV-seropositive. The CDR3 runs from the conserved cysteine through the conserved F or W. A D gene is named only where the DNA matches it firmly. Not all rows give a size; the values are once, few, many and, for expanded clones, a class.

d_gene	j_gene	abundance	v_gene	CDR3aa	CDR3nt
-	TRBJ2-7	once	TRBV6-6	CASSPGQRGEQYF	TGTGCCAGCAGTCCGGGACAGCGGGGGGAGCAGTACTTC
TRBD2	TRBJ2-7	-	TRBV5-1	CASSRLWGGSYEQYF	TGCGCCAGCAGCCGACTTTGGGGGGGGTCCTACGAGCAGTACTTC
-	TRBJ2-7	-	TRBV4-2	CASSQVAGSVDEQYF	TGTGCCAGCAGCCAAGTGGCCGGGTCGGTGGACGAGCAGTACTTC
TRBD2	TRBJ2-5	-	TRBV5-4	CASSPGTSGGVGLQETQYF	TGTGCCAGCAGCCCCGGGACTAGCGGGGGGGTGGGGCTCCAAGAGACCCAGTACTTC
TRBD2	TRBJ2-3	-	TRBV7-2	CASSPQAGGSTDTQYF	TGTGCCAGCAGCCCCCAGGCGGGGGGAAGCACAGATACGCAGTATTTT
TRBD2	TRBJ2-3	-	TRBV7-2	CASSPRTSSASGDTQYF	TGTGCCAGCAGCCCACGGACTAGCTCCGCCTCGGGAGATACGCAGTATTTT
-	TRBJ1-2	-	TRBV29-1	CSVIGQSNYGYTF	TGCAGCGTCATAGGACAGTCTAACTATGGCTACACCTTC
TRBD1	TRBJ1-5	once	TRBV19	CASSTELTGTDMLNQPQHF	TGTGCCAGTAGTACCGAATTGACAGGGACAGACATGCTCAATCAGCCCCAGCATTTT
TRBD1	TRBJ1-5	-	TRBV19	CASSSGTVGRYSNQPQHF	TGTGCCAGTAGCTCCGGGACAGTGGGAAGGTATAGCAATCAGCCCCAGCATTTT
-	TRBJ1-1	once	TRBV28	CASSSRVTEAFF	TGTGCCAGCAGTTCCAGGGTCACTGAAGCTTTCTTT
-	TRBJ2-3	-	TRBV6-1	CASSEQRGDTQYF	TGTGCCAGCAGTGAACAGAGAGGAGATACGCAGTATTTT
-	TRBJ1-1	-	TRBV7-9	CSSSLDQNTEAFF	TGTTCCAGCAGCTTAGATCAAAACACTGAAGCTTTCTTT
TRBD2	TRBJ2-7	-	TRBV5-6	CASSSSGGIYEQYF	TGTGCCAGCAGCTCTAGCGGGGGGATATACGAGCAGTACTTC
TRBD2	TRBJ2-3	-	TRBV28	CASSFGLAASTDTQYF	TGTGCCAGCAGTTTCGGACTAGCGGCTAGCACAGATACGCAGTATTTT
TRBD1	TRBJ2-2	-	TRBV13	CASSPDRVNTGELFF	TGTGCCAGCAGCCCCGACAGGGTTAACACCGGGGAGCTGTTTTTT
TRBD1	TRBJ1-2	-	TRBV19	CASSIEGQRSFYGYTF	TGTGCCAGTAGTATAGAGGGACAGCGAAGCTTCTATGGCTACACCTTC
-	TRBJ1-1	few	TRBV7-9	CASTWYEGLGTEAFF	TGTGCCAGCACTTGGTATGAGGGACTAGGGACTGAAGCTTTCTTT
-	TRBJ1-2	-	TRBV2	CASRGGPNYGYTF	TGTGCCAGCAGGGGGGGACCTAACTATGGCTACACCTTC
TRBD2	TRBJ2-3	-	TRBV30	CACGGATDTQYF	TGTGCCTGCGGGGGGGCCACAGATACGCAGTATTTT
-	TRBJ1-5	-	TRBV7-3	CASSLQGNQPQHF	TGTGCCAGCAGCTTACAGGGGAATCAGCCCCAGCATTTT
-	TRBJ1-1	-	TRBV5-8	CASSLGGWNTEAFF	TGTGCCAGCAGCTTGGGGGGCTGGAACACTGAAGCTTTCTTT
-	TRBJ2-1	-	TRBV5-1	CASSLVGPSSSYNEQFF	TGCGCCAGCAGCTTGGTGGGGCCCAGCTCGTCCTACAATGAGCAGTTCTTC
-	TRBJ2-7	-	TRBV6-5	CASSHRGPLYEQYF	TGTGCCAGCAGCCACCGCGGGCCCCTCTACGAGCAGTACTTC
TRBD1	TRBJ1-2	once	TRBV7-9	CASSLDELTGGNYGYTF	TGTGCCAGCAGCTTAGACGAATTGACAGGGGGTAACTATGGCTACACCTTC
TRBD2	TRBJ2-2	once	TRBV5-4	CASSLPNVIPGLDTGELFF	TGTGCCAGCAGCTTACCAAACGTAATCCCGGGACTAGACACCGGGGAGCTGTTTTTT
-	TRBJ2-7	-	TRBV27	CASSYAGRPWVWYF	TGTGCCAGCAGTTACGCGGGCAGGCCGTGGGTTTGGTACTTC
-	TRBJ2-7	-	TRBV6-1	CASQAGYEQYF	TGTGCCAGCCAAGCCGGCTACGAGCAGTACTTC
-	TRBJ1-4	-	TRBV6-1	CASSEAADSAANEKLFF	TGTGCCAGCAGTGAAGCCGCCGACAGTGCTGCTAATGAAAAACTGTTTTTT
-	TRBJ1-2	-	TRBV10-3	CATADDRNGYTF	TGTGCCACGGCCGACGACAGAAATGGCTACACCTTC
TRBD2	TRBJ2-5	-	TRBV7-9	CASSLRLAGKETQYF	TGTGCCAGCAGCTTACGGCTAGCGGGGAAAGAGACCCAGTACTTC
-	TRBJ2-5	-	TRBV29-1	CSVARGAETQYF	TGCAGCGTTGCCCGGGGGGCCGAGACCCAGTACTTC
TRBD1	TRBJ1-2	-	TRBV7-3	CASSSGTGAGYGYTF	TGTGCCAGCAGCTCGGGGACAGGGGCTGGGTATGGCTACACCTTC
TRBD1	TRBJ1-1	-	TRBV7-9	CSSRTGTMNTEAFF	TGTTCCAGCAGGACAGGGACCATGAACACTGAAGCTTTCTTT
TRBD2	TRBJ2-7	once	TRBV28	CASCLRGLAGTYEQYF	TGTGCCAGCTGCCTCCGGGGACTAGCGGGGACCTACGAGCAGTACTTC
TRBD2	TRBJ2-7	-	TRBV27	CASSLPQTSGGEQYF	TGTGCCAGCAGTTTACCGCAGACTAGCGGGGGGGAGCAGTACTTC
TRBD1	TRBJ1-6	-	TRBV10-1	CASSESQGAVSSPLHF	TGCGCCAGCAGTGAGTCCCAGGGGGCTGTGTCCTCACCCCTCCACTTT
TRBD1	TRBJ1-5	-	TRBV9	CASSVIRGQVGHF	TGTGCCAGCAGCGTTATCCGAGGACAGGTCGGGCATTTT
TRBD2	TRBJ2-5	-	TRBV5-1	CASSGGTSGAETQYF	TGCGCCAGCAGCGGAGGGACTAGCGGGGCTGAGACCCAGTACTTC
TRBD1	TRBJ1-1	-	TRBV28	CASRPPTGRTEAFF	TGTGCCAGCAGACCCCCGACAGGGCGGACTGAAGCTTTCTTT
-	TRBJ2-5	-	TRBV5-1	CASSFLETQYF	TGCGCCAGCAGCTTCCTGGAGACCCAGTACTTC
-	TRBJ2-4	-	TRBV28	CASSFRGSTQYF	TGTGCCAGCAGTTTCAGGGGAAGTACTCAGTACTTC
-	TRBJ1-2	-	TRBV9	CASSPAPGQNYGYTF	TGTGCCAGCAGCCCAGCTCCCGGACAGAACTATGGCTACACCTTC
-	TRBJ2-1	-	TRBV15	CATTREMGRRGPNEQFF	TGTGCCACCACCCGGGAAATGGGGCGCAGGGGTCCCAATGAGCAGTTCTTC
-	TRBJ1-2	few	TRBV2	CATNPVGVSGTF	TGTGCCACCAACCCGGTCGGGGTTTCGGGTACCTTC
TRBD2	TRBJ2-5	-	TRBV2	CASSQTTSGKGETQYF	TGTGCCAGCAGTCAGACGACTAGCGGGAAGGGAGAGACCCAGTACTTC
-	TRBJ1-6	-	TRBV19	CASSIWTGGVSSPLHF	TGTGCCAGTAGTATATGGACTGGGGGGGTTTCTTCACCCCTCCACTTT
TRBD2	TRBJ2-7	-	TRBV9	CASSAGTSPYEQYF	TGTGCCAGCAGCGCCGGGACTAGTCCTTACGAGCAGTACTTC
-	TRBJ2-7	-	TRBV29-1	CSVRDNDYEQYF	TGCAGCGTCCGGGACAACGATTACGAGCAGTACTTC
TRBD1	TRBJ2-1	-	TRBV2	CASSVRDSSYNEQFF	TGTGCCAGCAGTGTCCGGGACAGCTCCTACAATGAGCAGTTCTTC
-	TRBJ2-1	-	TRBV21-1	CASSKARDRAPSSYNEQFF	TGTGCCAGCAGCAAAGCGCGGGACAGGGCCCCTAGCTCCTACAATGAGCAGTTCTTC
-	TRBJ1-2	-	TRBV4-3	CASSRIVQVTNYGYTF	TGCGCCAGCAGTAGGATAGTTCAGGTCACTAACTATGGCTACACCTTC
TRBD1	TRBJ1-5	-	TRBV2	CASSAINRGGNQPQHF	TGTGCCAGCAGTGCCATTAACAGGGGCGGCAATCAGCCCCAGCATTTT
-	TRBJ2-3	-	TRBV6-5	CASSYSSRSSTDTQYF	TGTGCCAGCAGTTACTCCTCACGGTCTAGCACAGATACGCAGTATTTT
TRBD1	TRBJ2-7	few	TRBV5-1	CASSQGQGSSYEQYF	TGCGCCAGCAGCCAGGGACAGGGCAGCTCCTACGAGCAGTACTTC
-	TRBJ2-5	-	TRBV5-6	CASSLRQGVGGTQYF	TGTGCCAGCAGCTTGAGACAGGGCGTGGGAGGGACCCAGTACTTC